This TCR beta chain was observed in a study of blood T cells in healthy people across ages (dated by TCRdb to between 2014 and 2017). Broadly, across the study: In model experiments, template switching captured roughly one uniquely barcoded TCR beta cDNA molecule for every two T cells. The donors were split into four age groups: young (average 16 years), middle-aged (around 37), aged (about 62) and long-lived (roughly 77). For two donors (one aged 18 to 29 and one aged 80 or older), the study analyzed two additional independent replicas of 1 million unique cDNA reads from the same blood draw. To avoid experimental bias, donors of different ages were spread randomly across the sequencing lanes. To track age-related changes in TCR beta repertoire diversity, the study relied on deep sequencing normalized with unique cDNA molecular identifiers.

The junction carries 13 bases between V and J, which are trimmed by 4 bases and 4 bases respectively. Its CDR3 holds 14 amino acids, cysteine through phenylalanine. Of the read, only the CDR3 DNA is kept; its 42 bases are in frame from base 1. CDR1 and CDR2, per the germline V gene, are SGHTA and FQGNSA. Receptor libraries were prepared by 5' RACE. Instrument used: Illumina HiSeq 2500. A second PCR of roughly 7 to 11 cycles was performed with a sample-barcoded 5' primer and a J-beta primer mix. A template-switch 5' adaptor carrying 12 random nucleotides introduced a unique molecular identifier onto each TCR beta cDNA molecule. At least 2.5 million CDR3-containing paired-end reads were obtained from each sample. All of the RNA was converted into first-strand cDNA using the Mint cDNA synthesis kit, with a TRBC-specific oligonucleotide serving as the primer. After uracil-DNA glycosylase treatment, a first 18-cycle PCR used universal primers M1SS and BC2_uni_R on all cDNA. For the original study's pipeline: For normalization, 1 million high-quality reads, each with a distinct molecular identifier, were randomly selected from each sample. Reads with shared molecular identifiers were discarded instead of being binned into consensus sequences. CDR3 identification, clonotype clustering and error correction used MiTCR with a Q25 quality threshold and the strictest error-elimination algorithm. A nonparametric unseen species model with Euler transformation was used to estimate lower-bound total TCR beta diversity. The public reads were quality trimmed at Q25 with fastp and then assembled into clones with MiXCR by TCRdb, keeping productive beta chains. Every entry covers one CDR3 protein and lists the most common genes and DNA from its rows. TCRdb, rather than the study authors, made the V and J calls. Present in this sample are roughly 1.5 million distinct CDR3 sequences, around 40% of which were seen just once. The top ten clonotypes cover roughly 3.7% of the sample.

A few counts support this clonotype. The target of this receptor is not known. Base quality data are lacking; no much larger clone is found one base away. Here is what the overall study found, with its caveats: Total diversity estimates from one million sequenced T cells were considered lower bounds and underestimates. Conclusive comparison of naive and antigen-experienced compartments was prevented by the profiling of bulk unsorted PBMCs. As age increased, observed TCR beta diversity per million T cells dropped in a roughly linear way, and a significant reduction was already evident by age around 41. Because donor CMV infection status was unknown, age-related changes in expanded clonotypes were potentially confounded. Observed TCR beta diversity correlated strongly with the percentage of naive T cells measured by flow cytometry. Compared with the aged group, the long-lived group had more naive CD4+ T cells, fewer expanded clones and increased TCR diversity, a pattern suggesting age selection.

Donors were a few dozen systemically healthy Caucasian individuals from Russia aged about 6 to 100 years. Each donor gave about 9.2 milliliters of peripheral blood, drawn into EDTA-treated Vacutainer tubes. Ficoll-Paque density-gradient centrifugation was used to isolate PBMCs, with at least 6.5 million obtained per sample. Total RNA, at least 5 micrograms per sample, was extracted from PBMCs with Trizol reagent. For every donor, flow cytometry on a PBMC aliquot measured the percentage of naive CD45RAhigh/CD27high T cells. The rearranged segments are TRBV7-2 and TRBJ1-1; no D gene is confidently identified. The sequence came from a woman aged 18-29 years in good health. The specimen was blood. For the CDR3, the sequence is CASSSSVGGTEAFF. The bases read TGTGCCAGCAGCTCGTCGGTGGGAGGCACTGAAGCTTTCTTT. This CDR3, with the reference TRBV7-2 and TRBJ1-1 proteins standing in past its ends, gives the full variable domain GAGVSQSPSNKVTEKGKDVELRCDPISGHTALYWYRQSLGQGLEFLIYFQGNSAPDKSGLPSDRFSAERTGGSVSTLTIQRTQQEDSAVYLCASSSSVGGTEAFFGQGTRLTVV.